The 2 T cell receptor beta chains presented below share a single source sample, sequenced in a study of prognosis after radiotherapy for stage I lung cancer. Template was genomic DNA; TCR beta CDR3 amplified in two multiplex PCR rounds. First-round PCR employed TRBV- and TRBJ-specific primers for each gene. In TCRdb, the multiplex PCR reads were re-called with MiXCR into one record per CDR3 protein. This table holds around 13,000 distinct CDR3 sequences, approximately 30% found once. Here the sequenced sample was PBMCs, taken before or after stereotactic body radiation therapy (not recorded which). Receptor source: a donor over 45 with non-small cell lung cancer.

Notes on this clonotype: Likely a read error: the CDR3 ends without its conserved phenylalanine or tryptophan. No DNA is shown, since the ends of the CDR3 on it are uncertain; the CDR3 is the one TCRdb lists. The rearrangement links TRBV30 to TRBJ1-6; the DNA was not compared with TRBD1, the D call given in the table. From its first to its last residue, the CDR3 has 13 amino acids. Germline V gives CDR1 GTSNPN, CDR2 SVGIG (reference sequence). CDR3: CASAQGAGSPIHS.

Ten or more counts support this clonotype. The rearrangement uses TRBV5-5 and TRBJ2-2; the D gene is possibly TRBD1 (5 bases). V dropped 3 bases and J dropped 5 bases, with 5 bases sitting between them. Germline V gene data show CDR1 as SGHKS and CDR2 as YYEKEE (reference sequence). The CDR3 has 12 residues. CDR3 DNA: TGTGCCAGCAGCTCAGGGACCGGGGAGCTGTTTTTT. Translation gives CASSSGTGELFF.